A selection of T cell receptor beta chains follows, all from one sample in a study of vaccination and CD4 T cells after COVID-19. These receptors lack a known antigen. MiXCR, applied by TCRdb to the PCR reads, yields one record per CDR3 protein. The sample has about 570 distinct CDR3 sequences, approximately 11% seen once. Material: CD4+ T cells from blood, cultured in vitro. The source is a human donor in good health. The CDR3 runs from the conserved cysteine through the conserved F or W. D genes are given only for firm matches. Only part of the rows carry a size: once, few, many, or a class if the clone is expanded.

d_gene,j_gene,abundance,v_gene,CDR3aa,CDR3nt
NA,TRBJ1-2,NA,TRBV3-1,CASRNSTYGYTF,TGTGCCAGCAGGAACAGCACCTATGGCTACACCTTC
TRBD2,TRBJ2-7,large,TRBV20-1,CSVERGSSYEQYF,TGCAGTGTCGAGCGGGGGAGTAGCTACGAGCAGTACTTC
NA,TRBJ2-7,large,TRBV6-1,CASKGVYEQYF,TGTGCCAGCAAGGGAGTTTACGAGCAGTACTTC
TRBD2,TRBJ2-5,NA,TRBV28,CASNEPGLGVETQYF,TGTGCCAGCAACGAACCGGGACTAGGTGTAGAGACCCAGTACTTC
TRBD2,TRBJ2-5,few,TRBV9,CASSVGLAGQQETQYF,TGTGCCAGCAGCGTAGGCCTAGCGGGTCAACAAGAGACCCAGTACTTC
NA,TRBJ2-1,few,TRBV30,CAWSGIRSYNEQFF,TGTGCCTGGAGCGGGATAAGGTCCTACAATGAGCAGTTCTTC
NA,TRBJ1-1,NA,TRBV20-1,CSARPYTEAFF,TGCAGTGCTAGACCCTACACTGAAGCTTTCTTT
TRBD2,TRBJ2-5,large,TRBV6-4,CASSERGGPQETQYF,TGTGCCAGCAGTGAACGCGGGGGGCCCCAAGAGACCCAGTACTTC
NA,TRBJ2-2,NA,TRBV12-3/TRBV12-4,CASSVVLNTGELFF,TGTGCCAGCAGTGTAGTCTTGAACACCGGGGAGCTGTTTTTT
NA,TRBJ1-5,large,TRBV20-1,CSASQGPYSNQPQHF,TGCAGTGCCTCCCAGGGGCCCTATAGCAATCAGCCCCAGCATTTT
NA,TRBJ2-7,NA,TRBV5-5,CASSPSQGMVSPGQYF,TGTGCCAGCAGCCCATCTCAGGGAATGGTTTCTCCCGGGCAGTACTTC
TRBD1,TRBJ1-1,large,TRBV20-1,CSAPTGADTEAFF,TGCAGTGCTCCGACAGGGGCGGACACTGAAGCTTTCTTT
NA,TRBJ2-2,NA,TRBV24-1,CATSALDSTGELFF,TGTGCCACCAGTGCCTTAGACTCTACCGGGGAGCTGTTTTTT
NA,TRBJ1-1,NA,TRBV12-5,CASGLTRGTEAFF,TGTGCTAGTGGTTTGACTAGGGGGACTGAAGCTTTCTTT
NA,TRBJ2-2,large,TRBV6-2/TRBV6-3,CASQGHGELFF,TGTGCCAGCCAAGGGCACGGGGAGCTGTTTTTT
TRBD2,TRBJ2-1,large,TRBV25-1,CASSEYSGRTYNEQFF,TGTGCCAGCAGTGAATATAGCGGGCGGACCTACAATGAGCAGTTCTTC
NA,TRBJ1-1,few,TRBV18,CASSRRQNTNTEAFF,TGTGCCAGCTCACGGAGACAGAACACGAACACTGAAGCTTTCTTT
NA,TRBJ1-2,large,TRBV4-1,CASSQRRANYGYTF,TGCGCCAGCAGCCAACGACGTGCTAACTATGGCTACACCTTC
NA,TRBJ2-3,NA,TRBV19,CASSKGSAGSTDTQYF,TGTGCCAGTAGTAAGGGGTCCGCGGGTAGCACAGATACGCAGTATTTT
NA,TRBJ1-1,large,TRBV11-1,CASSDRRRTFEAFF,TGTGCCAGCAGCGACCGACGGAGGACCTTTGAAGCTTTCTTT
NA,TRBJ1-4,few,TRBV6-5,CASSYTRRRLNEKLFF,TGTGCCAGCAGTTATACCCGACGACGGCTTAATGAAAAACTGTTTTTT
TRBD1,TRBJ2-5,large,TRBV12-3/TRBV12-4,CASSPTLTGQETQYF,TGTGCCAGCAGTCCTACCCTGACAGGGCAAGAGACCCAGTACTTC
NA,TRBJ2-7,large,TRBV10-3,CATHGRGEPYEQYF,TGTGCCACACATGGTAGGGGGGAGCCCTACGAGCAGTACTTC
NA,TRBJ2-1,few,TRBV6-2/TRBV6-3,CASSYNLRLSEQFF,TGTGCCAGCAGTTATAATTTGAGATTAAGCGAGCAGTTCTTC
NA,TRBJ1-5,large,TRBV24-1,CATRPHGSNQPQHF,TGTGCCACCAGGCCGCATGGGAGCAATCAGCCCCAGCATTTT
NA,TRBJ2-7,few,TRBV5-1,CASSLKSGRDSYEQYF,TGCGCCAGCAGCTTGAAATCGGGACGGGACTCCTACGAGCAGTACTTC
NA,TRBJ2-7,medium-sized,TRBV20-1,CSARVDTYEQYF,TGCAGTGCTAGAGTGGACACCTACGAGCAGTACTTC
NA,TRBJ1-3,large,TRBV6-1,CASSINPQGPGNTIYF,TGTGCCAGCAGTATAAACCCCCAGGGACCTGGAAACACCATATATTTT
NA,TRBJ2-7,NA,TRBV18,CASSPVPSEQYF,TGTGCCAGCTCACCGGTGCCATCCGAGCAGTACTTC
NA,TRBJ2-2,few,TRBV12-3/TRBV12-4,CASRYSPDYTGELFF,TGTGCCAGCAGGTACTCGCCCGATTACACCGGGGAGCTGTTTTTT
NA,TRBJ2-7,medium-sized,TRBV7-8,CASSRSGNEQYF,TGTGCCAGCAGCCGCTCAGGGAACGAGCAGTACTTC
NA,TRBJ2-7,large,TRBV27,CASSLLGYEQYF,TGTGCCAGCAGCCTTCTGGGCTACGAGCAGTACTTC
NA,TRBJ2-7,large,TRBV20-1,CSAGLGNSYEQYF,TGCAGTGCTGGTCTAGGAAACTCCTACGAGCAGTACTTC
TRBD1,TRBJ1-5,few,TRBV12-5,CASGTGANQPQHF,TGTGCTAGTGGGACAGGGGCCAATCAGCCCCAGCATTTT
TRBD2,TRBJ2-3,large,TRBV20-1,CSARVASGSLSSTDTQYF,TGCAGTGCTAGAGTAGCTAGCGGGAGTCTCTCTAGCACAGATACGCAGTATTTT
NA,TRBJ1-5,large,TRBV20-1,CSARDGGAQPQHF,TGCAGTGCTAGAGATGGGGGGGCTCAGCCCCAGCATTTT
NA,TRBJ2-7,NA,TRBV7-9,CASSLAGVHYEQYF,TGTGCCAGCAGCTTAGCGGGGGTCCACTACGAGCAGTACTTC
TRBD2,TRBJ2-7,few,TRBV5-4,CASSLRAGGLPEQYF,TGTGCCAGCAGCTTGAGAGCGGGAGGGCTCCCCGAGCAGTACTTC
TRBD1,TRBJ2-7,NA,TRBV7-2,CASSHGTGPAYEQYF,TGTGCCAGCAGCCACGGGACAGGCCCCGCCTACGAGCAGTACTTC
NA,TRBJ2-7,large,TRBV20-1,CSAREAGFSTYEQYF,TGCAGTGCTAGAGAGGCGGGATTCTCTACCTACGAGCAGTACTTC
NA,TRBJ2-7,NA,TRBV14,CASSRADAYEQYF,TGTGCCAGCAGCCGTGCAGACGCCTACGAGCAGTACTTC
NA,TRBJ2-2,few,TRBV9,CASSVVPGWAGELFF,TGTGCCAGCAGCGTAGTGCCAGGGTGGGCCGGGGAGCTGTTTTTT